The T cell receptor (beta chain) under discussion was sequenced for a study of CD8 T cells in ankylosing spondylitis. Per the germline V gene, CDR1 is DFQATT and CDR2 is SNEGSKA (reference sequence). V was shortened by 2 bases and J by 6 bases, with 8 bases between the two germline ends. This CDR3 contains 12 residues. TCRdb independently ran MiXCR on the 5' RACE reads; one entry per CDR3 protein. The sample includes over 200,000 distinct CDR3 sequences, about 10% seen only once; the top ten take about 19%. Sequencing was carried out using blood, either unsorted or a sorted T cell fraction (not recorded which). V usage is TRBV20-1 and J usage is TRBJ1-5; no definite D call. The sequence came from a male donor with ankylosing spondylitis or in good health (not recorded which). This CDR3 is CSARRTAQPQHF. CDR3 DNA: TGCAGTGCTAGACGTACAGCTCAGCCCCAGCATTTT.